This T cell receptor beta chain emerged from a study of response to subunit inactivated influenza vaccine. Findings of the study overall: Authors suggested few new T cells are recruited by each seasonal influenza vaccination.

The CDR3 totals 17 residues. Germline CDR1 reads SGHTA; CDR2 reads FQGNSA. Trimming removed 4 bases at V and 5 bases at J, with 21 bases between. TCRdb itself ran the RT-PCR reads through MiXCR, one entry per CDR3 protein. This sample has around 490,000 distinct CDR3 sequences, with 7.6% found just once. For this clonotype: Its antigen remains unidentified.

The rearrangement links TRBV7-2 to TRBJ2-1; weak D call: TRBD1 (5 bases). The source of this sequence is a man aged 45-69 years who received an inactivated influenza vaccine. The sequences come from PBMCs from blood, collected around 25 months after vaccination. The CDR3 region is CASSSAAWYRTNNEQFF. Here the CDR3 DNA reads TGTGCCAGCAGCTCCGCCGCATGGTACAGGACCAACAATGAGCAGTTCTTC.